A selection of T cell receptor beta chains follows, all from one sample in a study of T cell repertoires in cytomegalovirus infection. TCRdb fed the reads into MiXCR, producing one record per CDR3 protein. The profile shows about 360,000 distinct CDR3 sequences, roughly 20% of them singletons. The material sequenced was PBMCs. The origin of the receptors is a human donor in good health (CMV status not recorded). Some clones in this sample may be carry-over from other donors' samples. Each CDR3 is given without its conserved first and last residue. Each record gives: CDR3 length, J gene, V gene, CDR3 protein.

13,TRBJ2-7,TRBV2,ASSEEGRGLYEQY
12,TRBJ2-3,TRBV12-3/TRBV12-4,ASSLGVDTDTQY
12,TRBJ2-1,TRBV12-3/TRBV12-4,ASMLGQSVYEQF
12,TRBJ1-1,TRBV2,ASSSQMMNTEAF
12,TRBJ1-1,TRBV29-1,SVEEEPAVTEAF
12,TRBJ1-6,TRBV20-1,SARTGGLNSPLH
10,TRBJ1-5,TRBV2,AITTGNQPQH
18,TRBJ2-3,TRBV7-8,ASSPRVPGLAGAYTDTQY
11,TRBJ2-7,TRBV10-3,AISPQARDEQY
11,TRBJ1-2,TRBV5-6,ASSQGFSYGYT
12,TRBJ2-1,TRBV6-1,ASSLLAKYNEQF
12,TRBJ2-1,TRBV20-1,SARGTSVPNEQF
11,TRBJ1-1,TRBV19,ASTFFGDTEAF
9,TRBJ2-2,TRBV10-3,ATRQSGELF
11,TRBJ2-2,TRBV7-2,ASSLQWAGELF
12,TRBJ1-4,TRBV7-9,ASSHLDGNEKLF
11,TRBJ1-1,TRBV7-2,ASSYRKNTEAF
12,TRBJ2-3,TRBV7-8,ASSLPVVGDTQY
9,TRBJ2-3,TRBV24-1,ATTAGDTQY
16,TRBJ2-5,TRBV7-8,ASSLGFVSGSSWETQY
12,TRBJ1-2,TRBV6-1,ASRTGRVYYGYT
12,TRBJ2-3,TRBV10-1,ASSEGGVADTQY
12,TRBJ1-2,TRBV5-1,ASSLFRGPDGYT
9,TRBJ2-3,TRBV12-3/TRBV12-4,ASSLPPIKY
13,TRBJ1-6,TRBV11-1,ASSRLRRYNSPLH
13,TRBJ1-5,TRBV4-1,ASSQQQRGGQPQH
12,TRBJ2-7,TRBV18,ASSPKRESYEQY
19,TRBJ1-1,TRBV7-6,ASSRIFFRDRAEEVNTEAF
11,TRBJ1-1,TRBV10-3,AISSQMNTEAF
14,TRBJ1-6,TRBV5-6,ASSFETGVVGSPLH
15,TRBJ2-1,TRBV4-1,ASSQDGGLAAYNEQF
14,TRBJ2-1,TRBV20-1,SAPGGGRAQYNEQF
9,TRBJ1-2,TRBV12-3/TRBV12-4,ASRATYGYT
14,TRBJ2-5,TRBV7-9,ASSLGDRTPWKTQY
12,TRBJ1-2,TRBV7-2,ASSLSDRAYGYT
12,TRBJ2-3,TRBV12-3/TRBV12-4,ASSFRWVTDTQY
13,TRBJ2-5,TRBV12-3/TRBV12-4,ASSRPSGKGETQY
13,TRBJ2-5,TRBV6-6,ASSYGGQNQETQY
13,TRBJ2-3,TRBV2,AGSPPPGATDTQY
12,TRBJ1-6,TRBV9,ASSHRDKNSPLH
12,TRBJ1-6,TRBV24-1,ATRDRRGDSPLH
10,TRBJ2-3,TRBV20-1,SAPPSTDTQY
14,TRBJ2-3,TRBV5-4,ASSVAGVTRTDTQY
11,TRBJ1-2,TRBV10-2,ASSVRQTYGYT
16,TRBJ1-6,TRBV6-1,ASSPRAETGSYNSPLH
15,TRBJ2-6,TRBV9,ASSVRQGISGANVLT
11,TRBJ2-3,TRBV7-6,ASSSRTLDTQY
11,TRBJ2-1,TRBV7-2,ASSPTGFGEQF
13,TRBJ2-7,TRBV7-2,ASSFFSGGTYEQY
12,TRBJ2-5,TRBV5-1,ASSSQGAEETQY
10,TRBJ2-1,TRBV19,ASSGRYNEQF
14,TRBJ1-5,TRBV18,ASSPLPGSSNQPQH
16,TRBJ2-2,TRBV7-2,ASSLALDLAGVAGELF